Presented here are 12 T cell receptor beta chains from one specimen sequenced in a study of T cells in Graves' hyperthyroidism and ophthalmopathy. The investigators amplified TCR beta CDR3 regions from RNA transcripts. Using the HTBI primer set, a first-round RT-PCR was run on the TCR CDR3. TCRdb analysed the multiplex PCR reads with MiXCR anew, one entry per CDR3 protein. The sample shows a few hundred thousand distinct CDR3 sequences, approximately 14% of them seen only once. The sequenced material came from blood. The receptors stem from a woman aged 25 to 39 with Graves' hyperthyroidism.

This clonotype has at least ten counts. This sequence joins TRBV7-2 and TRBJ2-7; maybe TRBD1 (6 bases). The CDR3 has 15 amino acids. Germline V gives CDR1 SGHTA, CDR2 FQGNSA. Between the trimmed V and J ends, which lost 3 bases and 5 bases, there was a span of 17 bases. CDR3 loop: CASSLGSGHLDEQYF. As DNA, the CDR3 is TGTGCCAGCAGCTTGGGGTCGGGACACCTAGACGAGCAGTACTTC. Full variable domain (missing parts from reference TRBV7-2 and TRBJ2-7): GAGVSQSPSNKVTEKGKDVELRCDPISGHTALYWYRQSLGQGLEFLIYFQGNSAPDKSGLPSDRFSAERTGGSVSTLTIQRTQQEDSAVYLCASSLGSGHLDEQYFGPGTRLTVT.

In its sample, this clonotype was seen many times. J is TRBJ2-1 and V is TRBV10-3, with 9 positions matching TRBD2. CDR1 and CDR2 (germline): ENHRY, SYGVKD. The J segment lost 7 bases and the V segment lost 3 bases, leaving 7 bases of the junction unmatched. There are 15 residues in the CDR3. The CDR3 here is CAISDRGRAGNEQFF. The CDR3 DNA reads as TGTGCCATCAGTGACCGCGGGAGGGCCGGTAATGAGCAGTTCTTC.

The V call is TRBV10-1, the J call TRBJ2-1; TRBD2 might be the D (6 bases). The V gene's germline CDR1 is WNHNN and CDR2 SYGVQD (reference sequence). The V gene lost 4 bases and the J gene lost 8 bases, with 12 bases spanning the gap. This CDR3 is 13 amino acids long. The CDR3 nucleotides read TGCGCCAGCAGTGGGGCTAGCGAATATGAGCAGTTCTTC. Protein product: CASSGASEYEQFF.

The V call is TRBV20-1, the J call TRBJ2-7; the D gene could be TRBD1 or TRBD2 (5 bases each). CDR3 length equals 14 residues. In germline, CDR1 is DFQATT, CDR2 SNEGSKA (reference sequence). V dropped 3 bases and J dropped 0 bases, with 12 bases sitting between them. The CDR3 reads CSASYRGVSYEQYF. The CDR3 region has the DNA TGCAGTGCTAGTTATCGGGGCGTCTCCTACGAGCAGTACTTC.

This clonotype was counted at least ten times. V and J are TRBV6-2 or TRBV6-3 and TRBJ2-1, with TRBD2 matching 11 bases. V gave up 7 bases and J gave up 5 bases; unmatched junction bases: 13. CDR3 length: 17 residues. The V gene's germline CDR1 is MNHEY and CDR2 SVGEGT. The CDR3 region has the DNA TGTGCCAGCAAATCTAGCGGGGGGCTAATCACTAACAATGAGCAGTTCTTC. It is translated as CASKSSGGLITNNEQFF.

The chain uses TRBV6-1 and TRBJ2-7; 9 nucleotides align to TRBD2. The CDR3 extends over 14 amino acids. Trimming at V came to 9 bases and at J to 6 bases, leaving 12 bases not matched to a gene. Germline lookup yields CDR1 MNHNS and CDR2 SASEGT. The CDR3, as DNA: TGTGCCAGTTATAGCGGGAGCGGGAGCTTCGAGCAGTACTTC. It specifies CASYSGSGSFEQYF.

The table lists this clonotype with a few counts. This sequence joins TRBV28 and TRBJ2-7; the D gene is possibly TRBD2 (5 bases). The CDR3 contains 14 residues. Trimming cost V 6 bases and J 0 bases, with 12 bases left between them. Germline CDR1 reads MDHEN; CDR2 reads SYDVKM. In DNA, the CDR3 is TGTGCCAGCAGCGACCATCGGGGCTCCTACGAGCAGTACTTC. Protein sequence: CASSDHRGSYEQYF.

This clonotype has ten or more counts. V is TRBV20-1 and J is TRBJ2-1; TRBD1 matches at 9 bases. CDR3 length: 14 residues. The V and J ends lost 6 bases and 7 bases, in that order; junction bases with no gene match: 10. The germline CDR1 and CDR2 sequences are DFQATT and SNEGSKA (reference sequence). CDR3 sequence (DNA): TGCAGTGCGAGAACAGGGGGCTACTATAATGAGCAGTTCTTC. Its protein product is CSARTGGYYNEQFF.

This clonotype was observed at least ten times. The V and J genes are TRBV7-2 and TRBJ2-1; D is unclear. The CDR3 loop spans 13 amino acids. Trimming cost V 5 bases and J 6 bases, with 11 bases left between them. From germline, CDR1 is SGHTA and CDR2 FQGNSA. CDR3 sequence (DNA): TGTGCCAGCAGCCCAGCCCACGCCAATGAGCAGTTCTTC. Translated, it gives CASSPAHANEQFF.

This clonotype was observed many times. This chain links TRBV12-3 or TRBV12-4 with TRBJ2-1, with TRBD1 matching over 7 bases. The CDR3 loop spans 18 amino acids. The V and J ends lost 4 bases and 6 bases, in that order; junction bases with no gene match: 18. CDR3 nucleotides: TGTGCCAGCAGTTCCAATCGTGGGACAGCTCTGCCCCGCAATGAGCAGTTCTTC. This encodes CASSSNRGTALPRNEQFF.

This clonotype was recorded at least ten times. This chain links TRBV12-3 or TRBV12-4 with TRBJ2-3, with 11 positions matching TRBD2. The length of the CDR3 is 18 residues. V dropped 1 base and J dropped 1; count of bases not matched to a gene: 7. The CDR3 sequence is CASSLVAGGPSGTDTQYF. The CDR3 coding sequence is TGTGCCAGCAGTTTAGTAGCGGGAGGGCCCTCGGGCACAGATACGCAGTATTTT.

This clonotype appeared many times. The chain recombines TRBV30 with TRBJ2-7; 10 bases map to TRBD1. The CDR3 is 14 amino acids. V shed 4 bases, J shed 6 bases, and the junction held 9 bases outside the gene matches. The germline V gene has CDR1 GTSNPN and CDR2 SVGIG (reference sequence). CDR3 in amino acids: CAWTGTGDTFEQYF. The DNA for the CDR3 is TGTGCCTGGACCGGGACAGGGGATACTTTCGAGCAGTACTTC.